The clone carrying this TCR beta chain is a singleton in its sample. Its target is unknown. This sample was included in a study of radiotherapy plus CTLA-4 blockade in lung cancer. Findings of the study overall: Blood TCR clones of tumor origin expanded after radiotherapy plus ipilimumab.

Clones were sequenced by immunoSEQ multiplex PCR, and TCRdb holds only the in-frame ones, with some missing. The sample carries about 49,000 clones, about 85% recorded once. V dropped 1 base and J dropped 4; count of bases not matched to a gene: 5. CDR1 and CDR2 from the germline V gene are LGHNA and YSLEER. The CDR3 is 16 residues long. The sequenced sample was peripheral blood, obtained from a patient treated with radiotherapy plus ipilimumab. The V and J genes are TRBV4-3 and TRBJ1-3; 9 nucleotides line up with TRBD1. The sequence was obtained from a human donor with non-small cell lung cancer whose response to radiotherapy plus ipilimumab could not be evaluated. As DNA, the CDR3 is TGCGCCAGCAGCCAAGGGACAGGGGAGAGGGGAAACACCATATATTTT. Translation gives CASSQGTGERGNTIYF.